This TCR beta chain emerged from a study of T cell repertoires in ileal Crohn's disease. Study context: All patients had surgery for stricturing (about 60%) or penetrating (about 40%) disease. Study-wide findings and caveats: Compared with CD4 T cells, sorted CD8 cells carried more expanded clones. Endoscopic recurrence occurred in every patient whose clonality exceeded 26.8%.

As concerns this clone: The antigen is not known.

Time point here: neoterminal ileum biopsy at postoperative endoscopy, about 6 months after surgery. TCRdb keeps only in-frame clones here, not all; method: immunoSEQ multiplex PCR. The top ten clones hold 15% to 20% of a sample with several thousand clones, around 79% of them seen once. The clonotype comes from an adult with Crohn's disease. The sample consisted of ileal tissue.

The CDR3 region has the DNA TGTGCCAGTAGTATCAGAGCGGAGATGGGGGAGACCCAGTACTTC. Amino acids: CASSIRAEMGETQYF. The rearrangement links TRBV19 to TRBJ2-5; a possible D gene is TRBD2 (5 bases). The germline CDR1 and CDR2 sequences are LNHDA and SQIVND (reference sequence). The CDR3 sequence is 15 residues long. Trimming removed 3 bases at V and 5 bases at J, with 16 bases between.